Below, 5 T cell receptor beta chains from the same sample are listed, as sequenced in a study of blood T cells in healthy people across ages. The authors ran a second PCR of roughly 6 to 12 cycles using a sample-barcoded 5' primer and a J-beta primer mix. TCRdb reprocessed the 5' RACE reads with MiXCR, giving one entry per CDR3 protein. The sample lists 980,000 or so distinct CDR3 sequences, under 50% seen once, with roughly 12% in the top ten. The sequenced material came from blood. The receptor set was obtained from a man aged 25 to 40 in good health.

The chain's CDR3 is CSVILVEAFF. In DNA, the CDR3 is TGCAGCGTTATACTAGTTGAAGCTTTCTTT. This sequence joins TRBV29-1 and TRBJ1-1; D unclear. The CDR3 is 10 amino acids. Germline V gene lookup returns CDR1 SQVTM and CDR2 ANQGSEA. The V gene lost 5 bases and the J gene lost 7 bases, with 8 bases spanning the gap.

In this sample, this clonotype turned up a few times. The chain uses TRBV11-3 and TRBJ2-1, with D perhaps TRBD1 or TRBD2 (7 bases each). Per the germline V gene, CDR1 is SGHNT and CDR2 is YENEEA. The CDR3 consists of 14 residues. The germline V and J ends were trimmed by 5 bases and 5 bases, with 13 bases remaining between them. CDR3 coding DNA: TGTGCCAGCAGCCCAGGGGGGGGTAACAATGAGCAGTTCTTC. This sequence encodes CASSPGGGNNEQFF.

J is TRBJ2-7 and V is TRBV7-9; D not certain. The CDR3 loop spans 14 amino acids. CDR1 SEHNR and CDR2 FQNEAQ come from the germline V gene (reference sequence). V was cut by 0 bases and J by 5 bases, with 11 bases left in between. The CDR3 reads CASSLAGLEHEQYF. CDR3 DNA sequence: TGTGCCAGCAGCTTAGCAGGGTTGGAGCACGAGCAGTACTTC.

This clonotype showed up just a few times. The chain links TRBV20-1 to TRBJ1-2; TRBD1 might be the D (5 bases). This CDR3 region has 11 residues. Germline CDR1 reads DFQATT; CDR2 reads SNEGSKA (reference sequence). Trimming took off 3 bases at V and 5 bases at J, with 7 bases between the two ends. The CDR3 spells CSASEGYGYTF. As DNA, the CDR3 is TGCAGTGCTAGCGAGGGGTATGGCTACACCTTC.

This clonotype showed up just a few times. The chain uses TRBV4-2 and TRBJ1-1; the D gene is possibly TRBD1 (6 bases). This CDR3 is built from 16 residues. From germline, CDR1 is LGHNA and CDR2 YNFKEQ. V was shortened by 1 base and J by 3 bases, with 15 bases between the two germline ends. Here the CDR3 DNA reads TGTGCCAGCAGCCAAGTGGCCACAGGGCGGGACACTGAAGCTTTCTTT. This gives the protein CASSQVATGRDTEAFF.